Given below is one T cell receptor beta chain in context. The assay was immunoSEQ multiplex PCR, and TCRdb's table has in-frame clones only and misses some. The top ten hold 1.2% of the sample, which has approximately 100,000 clones, approximately 92% seen once. These data are taken from a study of T cell changes during pregnancy in multiple sclerosis. The V gene's germline CDR1 is LNHNV and CDR2 YYDKDF (reference sequence). Trimming took 2 bases from V and 10 from J, leaving 6 bases between them. The CDR3 has 12 amino acids. The sequence derives from a female donor with multiple sclerosis, enrolled in a pregnancy study. The J gene is TRBJ1-6, the V gene TRBV15; no clear D. Sample: peripheral blood, taken in the second trimester of pregnancy. The DNA for the CDR3 is TGTGCCACCAGCAGATTGAGGTCACCCCTCCACTTT. It codes for CATSRLRSPLHF.